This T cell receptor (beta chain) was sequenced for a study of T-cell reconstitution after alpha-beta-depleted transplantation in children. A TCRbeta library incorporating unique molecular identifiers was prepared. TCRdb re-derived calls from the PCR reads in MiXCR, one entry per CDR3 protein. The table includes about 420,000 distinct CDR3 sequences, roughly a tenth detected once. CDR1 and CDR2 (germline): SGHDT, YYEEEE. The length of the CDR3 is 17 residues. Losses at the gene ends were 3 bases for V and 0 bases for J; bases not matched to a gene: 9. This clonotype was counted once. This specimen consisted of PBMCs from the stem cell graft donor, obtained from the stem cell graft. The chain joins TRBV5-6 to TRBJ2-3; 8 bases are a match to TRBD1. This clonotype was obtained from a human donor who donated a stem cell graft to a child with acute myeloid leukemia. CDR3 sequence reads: CASSWQTGDRSTDTQYF. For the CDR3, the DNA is TGTGCCAGCAGCTGGCAGACAGGGGATCGGAGCACAGATACGCAGTATTTT.